This TCR beta chain originates from a study of molecular identifiers for immune sequencing clone quantification. Study outcomes and limitations: Sharing of a barcode by identical TCR molecules could cause highly expanded clone sizes to be underestimated.

TCRdb re-analysed the PCR reads in MiXCR, keeping a single row per CDR3 protein. This sample has tens of thousands of distinct CDR3 sequences, with approximately 24% found just once. This CDR3 spans 16 amino acids. CDR1 and CDR2 from the germline V gene are SGHRS and YFSETQ. In this sample, this clonotype turned up once. Its antigen is as yet unknown. Its ends do not fully match the called genes, so a read error is possible. Sequenced material: naive CD8+ T cells from blood, with Jurkat cell RNA spiked in. Noted subset: FACS-sorted CD8+CD4-CCR7+CD45RA+ naive T cells. The genes are TRBV5-1 and TRBJ1-2, with D perhaps TRBD1 (5 bases). This clonotype originated in a human donor in good health. Some libraries in this study had Jurkat cell RNA spiked in. CDR3 DNA sequence: TGCGCCAGCAGCCCGCCAAACCTCGGGACCAACTATGTCTACACCTTC. Translation gives CASSPPNLGTNYVYTF.